A few counts support the clone carrying this T cell receptor beta chain. The record originates from a study of radiotherapy plus CTLA-4 blockade in lung cancer. Germline V gives CDR1 SQVTM, CDR2 ANQGSEA. The CDR3 is 12 amino acids. Trimming cost V 4 bases and J 1 base, with 4 bases left between them. The repertoire was sequenced with immunoSEQ multiplex PCR; TCRdb's copy has only in-frame clones and lacks some. The sample carries 50,000 to 65,000 clones, about four fifths recorded once. This receptor was obtained from a human donor with non-small cell lung cancer who had a complete response to radiotherapy plus ipilimumab. The source material was peripheral blood, sampled from a patient treated with radiotherapy plus ipilimumab. The genes are TRBV29-1 and TRBJ2-2, with no clear D. The CDR3 protein is CSVAVNTGELFF. The CDR3 nucleotides are TGCAGCGTTGCGGTGAACACCGGGGAGCTGTTTTTT.